This is a list of T cell receptor beta chains from one sample in a study of cytomegalovirus exposure and HLA in healthy donors. Using immunoSEQ multiplex PCR, the repertoire was profiled, and TCRdb retains in-frame clones only, with some absent. The sample records fewer than 150,000 clones, over 70% being singletons. The sequencing input was PBMCs. Every receptor here comes from a man in his thirties or forties in good health and CMV-seronegative. CDR3s include the opening cysteine and the closing phenylalanine or tryptophan. The D gene is left open where the match is weak. Clone size is stated in some rows and not others, as once, few, many or a class when expanded.

TRBJ1-2 | TRBV7-9 | - | - | TGTGCCAGCAGCTTTTCGGGCTATGGCTACACCTTC | CASSFSGYGYTF
TRBJ2-1 | TRBV19 | - | - | TGTGCCAGTAGTATAGCGTCCTACAATGAGCAGTTCTTC | CASSIASYNEQFF
TRBJ1-5 | TRBV7-8 | - | - | TGTGCCAGCAGCCGAGGTTGGATTAATCAGCCCCAGCATTTT | CASSRGWINQPQHF
TRBJ2-7 | TRBV7-2 | - | - | TGTGCCAGCAGCTTAGAATTGGGAGCCTACGAGCAGTACTTC | CASSLELGAYEQYF
TRBJ2-5 | TRBV7-2 | - | - | TGTGCCAGCTTAGACCGAGGTCAACCTCAAGAGACCCAGTACTTC | CASLDRGQPQETQYF
TRBJ1-1 | TRBV7-2 | - | - | TGTGCCAGCAGCCTTCTAAGGTCGGGGGGAAAAGCTTTCTTT | CASSLLRSGGKAFF
TRBJ2-5 | TRBV11-2 | - | TRBD2 | TGTGCCAGCAGCCCGACTCCTTTGGCGGGAGTCGAGACCCAGTACTTC | CASSPTPLAGVETQYF
TRBJ2-2 | TRBV4-1 | - | - | TGCGCCAGCAGGGGAAAGGGGGGGGCCGGGGAGCTGTTTTTT | CASRGKGGAGELFF
TRBJ2-3 | TRBV19 | - | TRBD2 | TGTGCCAGTAGAGCTCTAGCGGGAGTCACGCAGTATTTT | CASRALAGVTQYF
TRBJ2-1 | TRBV2 | - | - | TGTGCCAGCAGCGGGGACTCAGCGTTGGAGCAGTTCTTC | CASSGDSALEQFF
TRBJ1-2 | TRBV19 | - | - | TGTGCCAGTAGTATGGGAGGGGCAGACGGCTACACCTTC | CASSMGGADGYTF
TRBJ2-7 | TRBV7-6 | few | TRBD2 | TGTGCCAGCAGCTTAGTGACTAGCGGGAGTTACGAGCAGTACTTC | CASSLVTSGSYEQYF
TRBJ2-7 | TRBV7-2 | - | TRBD1 | TGTGCCAGCAGCCGGGACAGGCTGGACGAGCAGTACTTC | CASSRDRLDEQYF
TRBJ2-1 | TRBV2 | - | - | TGTGCCAGCAGTGAAGGGAGGGGGCATGAGCAGTTCTTC | CASSEGRGHEQFF
TRBJ1-1 | TRBV19 | - | - | TGTGCCAGTAACCCACAGGGGAACACTGAAGCTTTCTTT | CASNPQGNTEAFF
TRBJ2-5 | TRBV19 | once | - | TGTGCCAGTAGTATCGAAGATAGGGAGGCCCAGTACTTC | CASSIEDREAQYF
TRBJ2-2 | TRBV10-3 | few | - | TGTGCCATCGAGCTCGCGGGGGAGCTGTTTTTT | CAIELAGELFF
TRBJ1-2 | TRBV28 | - | TRBD1 | TGTGCCAGCAGTCTTCCCGGGACAGGGGGGTATGGCTACACCTTC | CASSLPGTGGYGYTF
TRBJ2-7 | TRBV6-5 | - | - | TGTGCCAGCAGTTACGCTTACGAGCGGGCTTCCTACGAGCAGTACTTC | CASSYAYERASYEQYF
TRBJ2-2 | TRBV2 | - | - | TGTGCCAGTGTCCCGGGTTCTCTATTCACCGGGGAGCTGTTTTTT | CASVPGSLFTGELFF
TRBJ2-5 | TRBV2 | - | - | TGTGCCAGCAGTGCTAGCCGTGAAGAGACCCAGTACTTC | CASSASREETQYF
TRBJ2-7 | TRBV7-9 | - | TRBD1 | TGTGCCAGCAGCGTAAGACAGGGTTCGGACGAGCAGTACTTC | CASSVRQGSDEQYF
TRBJ1-2 | TRBV30 | - | - | TGTGCCTGGACAGCGAATAACTATGGCTACACCTTC | CAWTANNYGYTF
TRBJ2-7 | TRBV5-1 | once | TRBD2 | TGCGCCAGCAGCTTTGGGACTAGCGGGGGGGAGCAGTACTTC | CASSFGTSGGEQYF